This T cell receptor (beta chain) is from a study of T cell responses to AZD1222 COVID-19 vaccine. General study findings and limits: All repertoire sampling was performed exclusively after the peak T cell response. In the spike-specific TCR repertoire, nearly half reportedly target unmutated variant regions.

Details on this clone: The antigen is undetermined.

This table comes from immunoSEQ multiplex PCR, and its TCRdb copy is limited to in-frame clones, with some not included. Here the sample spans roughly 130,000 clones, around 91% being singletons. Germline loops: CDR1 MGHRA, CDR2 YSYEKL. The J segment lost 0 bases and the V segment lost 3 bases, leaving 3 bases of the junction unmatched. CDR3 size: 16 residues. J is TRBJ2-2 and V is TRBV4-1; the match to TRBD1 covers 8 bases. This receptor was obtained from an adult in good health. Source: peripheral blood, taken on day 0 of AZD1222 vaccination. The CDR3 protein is CASSHQGAANTGELFF. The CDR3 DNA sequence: TGCGCCAGCAGCCACCAGGGGGCAGCGAACACCGGGGAGCTGTTTTTT.